The 5 T cell receptor beta chains listed next were all sequenced from one sample in a study of CD8 T cells in ankylosing spondylitis. Points from the study as a whole: A TCR beta motif made of eight highly homologous variants seemed typical of ankylosing spondylitis blood.

The antigens for these receptors are not known. TCRdb processed the 5' RACE reads anew with MiXCR; each CDR3 protein has one entry. This sample has about 90,000 distinct CDR3 sequences, with roughly 9% found just once. Sequencing was performed on blood, either unsorted or a sorted T cell fraction (not recorded which). These TCRs come from a male donor with ankylosing spondylitis.

There are a few counts of this clonotype. V gene TRBV7-9 combines with J gene TRBJ1-1; D call uncertain. CDR1 is SEHNR, CDR2 FQNEAQ, per germline (reference sequence). This CDR3 is 13 amino acids long. Trimming pared 5 bases from V and 11 bases from J, leaving 18 bases between. This CDR3 reads CASSKRSAVGAFF. Written as DNA, the CDR3 is TGTGCCAGCAGCAAACGGTCCGCCGTGGGGGCTTTCTTT.

A few counts support this clonotype. This chain connects TRBV7-7 to TRBJ2-2, with TRBD2 matching over 8 bases. The germline V gene has CDR1 SSHAT and CDR2 FNYEAQ (reference sequence). CDR3 size: 12 residues. In DNA form, the CDR3 reads TGTGCGGCGGGGGGAAACACCGGGGAGCTGTTTTTT. Its protein is CAAGGNTGELFF.

The gene calls are TRBV6-2 or TRBV6-3 and TRBJ2-5, with 10 bases that match TRBD2. With V trimmed by 6 bases and J by 2 bases, 0 bases remained unmatched. CDR1 and CDR2 from the germline V gene are MNHEY and SVGEGT. The CDR3 length is 13 residues. Here the CDR3 DNA reads TGTGCCAGCAGACTAGCGGGACAAGAGACCCAGTACTTC. It codes for CASRLAGQETQYF.

There are a few counts of this clonotype. The chain uses TRBV11-2 and TRBJ1-2; unclear D gene. CDR1 and CDR2 from the germline V gene are SGHAT and FQNNGV. The V end lost 0 bases, the J end lost 8 bases, and 13 bases lay between the germline ends. This CDR3 contains 14 residues. The CDR3 region is CASSLDPGREGYTF. The DNA of the CDR3 is TGTGCCAGCAGCTTAGATCCCGGACGAGAGGGCTACACCTTC.

The V call is TRBV24-1, the J call TRBJ1-1; 9 bases are a match to TRBD1. Germline assignment: CDR1 KGHDR and CDR2 SFDVKD. This CDR3 region has 13 residues. V shed 7 bases and J 8 bases; nucleotides not matched to a gene: 7. As DNA, the CDR3 is TGTGCCACCAGAACAGGGGGCTCGGCGGAAGCTTTCTTT. Protein sequence: CATRTGGSAEAFF.